The 10 T cell receptor beta chains below were found in one sample sequenced in a study of T cell changes during pregnancy in multiple sclerosis (dated by TCRdb to between 2017 and 2020). Library preparation employed the immunoSEQ multiplex PCR assay. TCRdb retrieved this table from immuneACCESS and kept in-frame rearrangements only. Not all clones are present; in checked studies, unresolved V genes account for under half, and no reason is known for the remainder. Present in this sample are approximately 96,000 clones, just over 90% of which were seen just once. The ten largest clones capture around 2.1% of the sample. Sequences were derived from peripheral blood, sampled after pregnancy. The receptors were gathered from a female donor in good health, enrolled as a control in a pregnancy study.

The chain couples TRBV18 to TRBJ1-1, with 7 nucleotides matching TRBD1. CDR3 length: 15 amino acids. The V and J ends lost 2 bases and 6 bases, in that order; junction bases with no gene match: 9. Germline CDR1 KGHSH, CDR2 LQKENI. The CDR3 is CASSPTKNQGAEAFF. CDR3 in DNA: TGTGCCAGCTCACCAACTAAAAATCAGGGGGCTGAAGCTTTCTTT.

The chain employs TRBV28 and TRBJ2-7; 7 bases match TRBD2. Germline V gives CDR1 MDHEN, CDR2 SYDVKM. The J segment lost 4 bases and the V segment lost 4 bases, leaving 10 bases of the junction unmatched. The CDR3 length is 15 residues. Written as DNA, the CDR3 is TGTGCCAGCAGTTCGTCGCGGGAGAAGCGTTACGAGCAGTACTTC. Translating it yields CASSSSREKRYEQYF.

This sequence joins TRBV27 and TRBJ2-5, with TRBD2 matching 7 bases. The J call may be faulty, since TRBJ2-7 better matches the DNA end. CDR1 and CDR2 from the germline V gene are MNHEY and SMNVEV (reference sequence). This CDR3 comprises 17 residues. CDR3 sequence: CASSLSNAGEGTYEQYF. As DNA, the CDR3 is TGTGCCAGCAGTTTATCAAATGCTGGGGAGGGGACCTACGAGCAGTACTTC.

On this clone itself: Other DNA sequences of this sample code for an identical CDR3. The chain employs TRBV19 and TRBJ2-1, with 9 bases that match TRBD1. Germline V gene data show CDR1 as LNHDA and CDR2 as SQIVND (reference sequence). V lost 5 bases, J lost 1 base, and 3 bases stayed unmatched. The CDR3 loop spans 15 amino acids. CDR3 nucleotide sequence: TGTGCCAGTAGTCTCGACAGGGGGTCCTACAATGAGCAGTTCTTC. Protein sequence: CASSLDRGSYNEQFF.

The CDR3 here is CASVRPGGDGYEQYF. CDR3 nucleotides: TGTGCCAGCGTACGACCAGGGGGTGATGGGTACGAGCAGTACTTC. This rearrangement joins TRBV27 to TRBJ2-7; 7 bases match TRBD1. With 8 bases clipped from V and 4 bases from J, the junction kept 14 bases outside the gene matches. Germline CDR1 reads MNHEY; CDR2 reads SMNVEV (reference sequence). The CDR3 runs 15 residues.

This clone was observed a single time. V usage is TRBV7-8 and J usage is TRBJ1-5; 10 positions agree with TRBD1. From germline, CDR1 is SGHVS and CDR2 FQNEAQ. The V gene end was trimmed by 5 bases and the J gene end by 5 bases; junction bases not matched to a gene: 3. The CDR3 has 14 residues. The CDR3 sequence is CASSPGTGDQPQHF. The CDR3, as DNA: TGTGCCAGCAGCCCGGGGACAGGGGATCAGCCCCAGCATTTT.

This chain links TRBV5-6 with TRBJ1-2; TRBD1 is a possible D gene (6 bases). This CDR3 is built from 14 residues. Germline V gene data show CDR1 as SGHDT and CDR2 as YYEEEE. V was pared by 0 bases and J by 4 bases, with 10 bases between. Here the CDR3 reads CASSLGTEIYGYTF. The CDR3 region has the DNA TGTGCCAGCAGCTTGGGGACAGAGATCTATGGCTACACCTTC. The full variable domain, in which reference TRBV5-6 and TRBJ1-2 provide the parts outside the CDR3, is DAGVTQSPTHLIKTRGQQVTLRCSPKSGHDTVSWYQQALGQGPQFIFQYYEEEERQRGNFPDRFSGHQFPNYSSELNVNALLLGDSALYLCASSLGTEIYGYTFGSGTRLTVV.

This chain links TRBV2 with TRBJ1-4; the D gene is possibly TRBD1 (5 bases). Germline V CDR1 and CDR2: SNHLY, FYNNEI. This CDR3 contains 14 residues. Trimming cost V 7 bases and J 1 base, with 10 bases left between them. CDR3 sequence (DNA): TGTGCCAGCAACGACAGAGGAACTAATGAAAAACTGTTTTTT. Its translation: CASNDRGTNEKLFF.

The chain links TRBV6-5 to TRBJ2-1; 8 positions match TRBD1. Germline assignment: CDR1 MNHEY and CDR2 SVGAGI. The CDR3 length is 16 residues. V lost 2 bases and J lost 6; bases outside the gene matches: 9. The CDR3 DNA is TGTGCCAGCAGTTACCCATCGGGGACAGGACCCAATGAGCAGTTCTTC. Encoded protein: CASSYPSGTGPNEQFF.

V usage is TRBV6-5 and J usage is TRBJ1-1; D might be TRBD1 (6 bases). The CDR3 spans 14 residues. Germline V CDR1 and CDR2: MNHEY, SVGAGI. The V and J ends lost 7 bases and 3 bases respectively, with 15 bases between them. The CDR3 sequence is CASTQGGADTEAFF. Written as DNA, the CDR3 is TGTGCCAGCACCCAAGGGGGGGCGGACACTGAAGCTTTCTTT.